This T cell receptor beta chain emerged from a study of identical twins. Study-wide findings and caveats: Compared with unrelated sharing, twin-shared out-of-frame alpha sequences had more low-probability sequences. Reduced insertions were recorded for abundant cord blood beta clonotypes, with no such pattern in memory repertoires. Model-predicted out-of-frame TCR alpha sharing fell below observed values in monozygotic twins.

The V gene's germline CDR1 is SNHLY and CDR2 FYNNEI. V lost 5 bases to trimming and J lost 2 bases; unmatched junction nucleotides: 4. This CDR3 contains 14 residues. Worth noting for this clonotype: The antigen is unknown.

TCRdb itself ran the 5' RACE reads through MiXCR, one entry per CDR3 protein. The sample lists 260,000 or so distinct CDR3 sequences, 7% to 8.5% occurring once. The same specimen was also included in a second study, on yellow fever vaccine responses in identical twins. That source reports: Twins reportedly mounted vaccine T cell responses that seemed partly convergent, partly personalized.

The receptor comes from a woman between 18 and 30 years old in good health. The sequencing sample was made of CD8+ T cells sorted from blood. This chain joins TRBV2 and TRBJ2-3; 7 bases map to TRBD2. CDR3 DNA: TGTGCCAGCAGTTGGACTAGTTCCACAGATACGCAGTATTTT. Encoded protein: CASSWTSSTDTQYF.